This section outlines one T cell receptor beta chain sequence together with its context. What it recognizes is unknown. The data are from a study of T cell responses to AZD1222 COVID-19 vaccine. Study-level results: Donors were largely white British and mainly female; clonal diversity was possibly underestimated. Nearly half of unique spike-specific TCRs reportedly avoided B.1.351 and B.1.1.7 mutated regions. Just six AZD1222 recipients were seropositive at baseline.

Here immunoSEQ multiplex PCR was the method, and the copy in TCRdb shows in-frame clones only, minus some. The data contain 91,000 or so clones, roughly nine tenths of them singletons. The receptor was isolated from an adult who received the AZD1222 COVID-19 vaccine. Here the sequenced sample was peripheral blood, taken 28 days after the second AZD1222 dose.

Written as DNA, the CDR3 is TGCGCCAGCAGCACGGTGGTCCAGGGGGGGTCTAACTATGGCTACACCTTC. Its protein product is CASSTVVQGGSNYGYTF. This rearrangement joins TRBV5-1 to TRBJ1-2; the match to TRBD1 covers 7 bases. V gave up 4 bases and J gave up 0 bases; unmatched junction bases: 12. Looked up from germline, CDR1 is SGHRS and CDR2 is YFSETQ. The CDR3 extends over 17 amino acids.